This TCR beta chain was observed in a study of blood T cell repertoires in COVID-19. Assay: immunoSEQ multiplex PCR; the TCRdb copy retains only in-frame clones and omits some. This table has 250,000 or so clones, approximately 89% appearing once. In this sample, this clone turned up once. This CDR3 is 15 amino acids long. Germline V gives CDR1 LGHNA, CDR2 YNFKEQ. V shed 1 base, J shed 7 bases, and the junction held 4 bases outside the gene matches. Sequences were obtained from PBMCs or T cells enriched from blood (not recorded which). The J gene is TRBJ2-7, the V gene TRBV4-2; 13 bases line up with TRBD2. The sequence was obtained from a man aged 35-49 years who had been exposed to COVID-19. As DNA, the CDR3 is TGTGCCAGCAGCCAAGGGACTAGCGGGAGTAGAGAGCAGTACTTC. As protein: CASSQGTSGSREQYF.